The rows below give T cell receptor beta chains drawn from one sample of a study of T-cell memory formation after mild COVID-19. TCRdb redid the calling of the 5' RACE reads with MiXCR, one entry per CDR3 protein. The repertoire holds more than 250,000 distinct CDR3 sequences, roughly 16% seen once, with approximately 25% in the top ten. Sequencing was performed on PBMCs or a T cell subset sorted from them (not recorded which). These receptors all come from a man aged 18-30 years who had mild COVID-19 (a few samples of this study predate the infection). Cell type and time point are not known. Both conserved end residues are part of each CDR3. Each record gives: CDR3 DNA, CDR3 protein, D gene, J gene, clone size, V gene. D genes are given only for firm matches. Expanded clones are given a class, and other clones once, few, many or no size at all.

TGTGCCAGCAGCGTAGCTCCTAGCGGGGGGTCCTACAATGAGCAGTTCTTC CASSVAPSGGSYNEQFF TRBD2 TRBJ2-1 few TRBV9
TGTGCCAGCAGCCCAACAGGGGAGCAGGGCGAGCAGTACTTC CASSPTGEQGEQYF TRBD1 TRBJ2-7 - TRBV7-2
TGTGCCAGCTCACCACTTGGACAAAGGTCCTACGAGCAGTACTTC CASSPLGQRSYEQYF - TRBJ2-7 - TRBV18
TGCGCCAGCAGCGAGAGGACCAGTCCCCAAGAGACCCAGTACTTC CASSERTSPQETQYF - TRBJ2-5 - TRBV5-1
TGTGCCAGCAGCTCCCAGACAGGGAGCACTGAAGCTTTCTTT CASSSQTGSTEAFF TRBD1 TRBJ1-1 few TRBV7-6
TGTGCCAGCAGCTTGGACAGGGTCCCAGATACGCAGTATTTT CASSLDRVPDTQYF - TRBJ2-3 - TRBV5-6
TGTGCCATCAGCGTCCGTGAGACCCAGTACTTC CAISVRETQYF - TRBJ2-5 few TRBV10-3
TGCAGTGCTAGAGATCAGGCAGGGACTAATGAAAAACTGTTTTTT CSARDQAGTNEKLFF - TRBJ1-4 few TRBV20-1
TGTGCCAGCAGCGAAACCGGACTGGACCAAGAGACCCAGTACTTC CASSETGLDQETQYF - TRBJ2-5 - TRBV7-8
TGTGCCAGCAGCCATGATAACAGGGGGCGTCGTTATGAGCAGTTCTTC CASSHDNRGRRYEQFF TRBD1 TRBJ2-1 - TRBV3-1
TGCAGCGTTGAAGCAGCGGGGGGCCAGCCTGAGCAGTTCTTC CSVEAAGGQPEQFF TRBD2 TRBJ2-1 few TRBV29-1
TGTGCCAGCGGATCAGGGTACACTGAAGCTTTCTTT CASGSGYTEAFF - TRBJ1-1 few TRBV12-3/TRBV12-4
TGTGCCAGCAGCTGGATACAGGGGGCCGGGGAGCTGTTTTTT CASSWIQGAGELFF TRBD1 TRBJ2-2 - TRBV5-6
TGTGCCAGCAGCCAGTCCGCCAGAGGTGAGCAGTTCTTC CASSQSARGEQFF - TRBJ2-1 - TRBV3-1
TGCGCCAGCAGCTTGCTGCGGGGGGGAAAAGAGACCCAGTACTTC CASSLLRGGKETQYF TRBD2 TRBJ2-5 few TRBV5-1
TGTGCCAGCAGTCCGGTCGAGTGGGGAAACACCATATATTTT CASSPVEWGNTIYF - TRBJ1-3 - TRBV12-3/TRBV12-4
TGTGCCAGCAGTCCCCAGGGGGGGGCCAACGTCCTGACTTTC CASSPQGGANVLTF - TRBJ2-6 - TRBV27
TGTGCCTGGAGTTCGGGGACAGGTGGCTACACCTTC CAWSSGTGGYTF TRBD1 TRBJ1-2 - TRBV30
TGTGCCAGCAGCCAGGACAGCATTGAAGCTTTCTTT CASSQDSIEAFF - TRBJ1-1 - TRBV7-2
TGTGCCATCAGTGCGACTACTAGCGGGGTGGAAGATACGCAGTATTTT CAISATTSGVEDTQYF TRBD2 TRBJ2-3 - TRBV10-3
TGTGCCAGCAGCTTGGAGGGGATAGATACGCAGTATTTT CASSLEGIDTQYF - TRBJ2-3 - TRBV5-4
TGCGCCAGCAGCTTGGGGTCATCGGGGAAATCTGCAGATACGCAGTATTTT CASSLGSSGKSADTQYF - TRBJ2-3 few TRBV5-1
TGTGCCAGCAGCTTAGTGTCGGGGGGGCCGTATGAGCAGTTCTTC CASSLVSGGPYEQFF TRBD2 TRBJ2-1 few TRBV7-6
TGTGCCTGGAGTGACTTACGGTTGAACACCGGGGAGCTGTTTTTT CAWSDLRLNTGELFF - TRBJ2-2 few TRBV30